What follows describes a single T cell receptor (beta chain). This record comes from a study of blood T cell repertoires in COVID-19. On the study more broadly: COVID-19 samples collected from the United States, Italy and Spain covered acute and convalescent phases. From T cells, B-cell-depleted T cells, or PBMCs came the material, which was cDNA or gDNA.

The protocol was immunoSEQ multiplex PCR, while the TCRdb copy is restricted to in-frame clones and leaves out a portion. The sample lists roughly 670,000 clones; just under 90% were seen once. The CDR3 is made up of 11 amino acids. CDR1 is MNHNY and CDR2 is SVGAGI in the germline V gene (reference sequence). V lost 5 bases, J lost 11 bases, and 12 bases lay in between. The specimen was peripheral blood. This TCR derives from a young woman with acute or convalescent COVID-19. V is TRBV6-6 and J is TRBJ1-1; D not resolved. The CDR3 DNA is TGTGCCAGCAGTGCGTGGTCGGAGGCTTTCTTT. It translates to CASSAWSEAFF.